This is a list of T cell receptor beta chains from one sample in a study of T cell repertoires in cytomegalovirus infection. TCRdb re-derived calls from the reads in MiXCR, one entry per CDR3 protein. The data contain approximately 260,000 distinct CDR3 sequences, approximately 15% of them singletons. The sample taken for sequencing was CD8+ T cells from PBMCs. The source is a human donor in good health (CMV status not recorded). Some clones in this sample may be carry-over from other donors' samples. CDR3s include the opening cysteine and the closing phenylalanine or tryptophan. Fields, in order: V gene, J gene, CDR3 protein.

V gene: TRBV4-1
J gene: TRBJ1-3
CDR3 protein: CASAGTTTSGNTIYF

V gene: TRBV20-1
J gene: TRBJ2-3
CDR3 protein: CSASRDDRVHHTQYF

V gene: TRBV2
J gene: TRBJ2-7
CDR3 protein: CASSGPDRGSSYEQYF

V gene: TRBV12-5
J gene: TRBJ2-3
CDR3 protein: CASGFTAGTSTDTQYF

V gene: TRBV7-2
J gene: TRBJ1-4
CDR3 protein: CASSSLRGQGLTEEEKLFF

V gene: TRBV6-5
J gene: TRBJ1-1
CDR3 protein: CASSPGPGNTEAFF

V gene: TRBV27
J gene: TRBJ2-3
CDR3 protein: CASSLFRSSTDTQYF

V gene: TRBV12-3/TRBV12-4
J gene: TRBJ2-1
CDR3 protein: CASSPTTSGGPRSEQFF

V gene: TRBV7-2
J gene: TRBJ1-5
CDR3 protein: CASSLWENQPQHF

V gene: TRBV20-1
J gene: TRBJ1-1
CDR3 protein: CSAGQRRYGEAQEAFF

V gene: TRBV12-3/TRBV12-4
J gene: TRBJ2-5
CDR3 protein: CASSLNQETQYF

V gene: TRBV12-3/TRBV12-4
J gene: TRBJ2-7
CDR3 protein: CASSYSRYEQYF

V gene: TRBV7-9
J gene: TRBJ2-7
CDR3 protein: CASSLAESYEQYF

V gene: TRBV7-9
J gene: TRBJ1-5
CDR3 protein: CASSSGSGGNQPQHF

V gene: TRBV2
J gene: TRBJ1-5
CDR3 protein: CASKGNREGSYSNQPQHF

V gene: TRBV12-3/TRBV12-4
J gene: TRBJ1-1
CDR3 protein: CASSLARWREGDTEAFF

V gene: TRBV27
J gene: TRBJ2-1
CDR3 protein: CASSRRPGTGSGEQFF